This passage covers 19 T cell receptor beta chains from one sample sequenced in a study of blood T cell repertoires in COVID-19. Measured with immunoSEQ multiplex PCR; TCRdb has only the in-frame clones, and not every one. The sample carries 40,000 or so clones, 70% to 90% recorded once. Sequencing used peripheral blood. The receptor source for this set is a human donor in a cohort sampled during active COVID-19.

This chain links TRBV5-4 with TRBJ2-3; TRBD2 might be the D (5 bases). There are 15 residues in the CDR3. The V end was cut by 4 bases, the J end by 4 bases, with 16 bases between. Looked up from germline, CDR1 is SGHNT and CDR2 is YYREEE (reference sequence). CDR3 sequence reads: CASSPSGRAADTQYF. In DNA, the CDR3 is TGTGCCAGCAGCCCGAGCGGTCGAGCAGCAGATACGCAGTATTTT.

The V call is TRBV19, the J call TRBJ2-1, with 9 positions matching TRBD1. CDR1 is LNHDA, CDR2 SQIVND, per germline (reference sequence). Losses at the gene ends were 11 bases for V and 8 bases for J; bases not matched to a gene: 13. The length of the CDR3 is 14 residues. Written as DNA, the CDR3 is TGTGCCTCCACCGGGACAGGGAGTCGTGATGAGCAGTTCTTC. Protein sequence: CASTGTGSRDEQFF.

The genes are TRBV6-5 and TRBJ1-6; 8 positions agree with TRBD1. This CDR3 has 13 amino acids. Germline assignment: CDR1 MNHEY and CDR2 SVGAGI. V trimming: 7 bases; J trimming: 7 bases; junction bases outside the gene matches: 3. The CDR3 region is CASMRQGNSPLHF. As DNA, the CDR3 is TGTGCCAGCATGCGACAGGGGAATTCACCCCTCCACTTT.

V and J are TRBV7-2 and TRBJ2-3; 15 nucleotides agree with TRBD2. V lost 4 bases, J lost 3 bases, and 5 bases stayed unmatched. Germline loops: CDR1 SGHTA, CDR2 FQGNSA. The CDR3 totals 17 residues. CDR3 DNA sequence: TGTGCCAGCAGCTCGGGACTAGCGGGAGGTTTAACAGATACGCAGTATTTT. Translation gives CASSSGLAGGLTDTQYF.

J is TRBJ2-7 and V is TRBV18; TRBD2 matches at 14 bases. V trimming: 5 bases; J trimming: 7 bases; junction bases outside the gene matches: 4. CDR1 and CDR2 (germline): KGHSH, LQKENI. CDR3 length: 14 amino acids. Here the CDR3 DNA reads TGTGCCAGCTCAGGGACTAGCGGGAGCGGTGAGCAGTACTTC. It specifies CASSGTSGSGEQYF.

The J gene is TRBJ2-3, the V gene TRBV28; D is perhaps TRBD1 (6 bases). The germline V and J ends were trimmed by 6 bases and 2 bases, with 15 bases remaining between them. From germline, CDR1 is MDHEN and CDR2 SYDVKM. The CDR3 extends over 15 amino acids. CDR3 protein: CASSPGAGVTDTQYF. In DNA form, the CDR3 reads TGTGCCAGCAGCCCCGGGGCAGGGGTCACAGATACGCAGTATTTT.

The chain is built from TRBV10-3 and TRBJ1-6, with 9 nucleotides matching TRBD1. Germline CDR1 and CDR2: ENHRY and SYGVKD. V gave up 4 bases and J gave up 1 base; unmatched junction bases: 8. The CDR3 covers 18 residues. CDR3 in amino acids: CAISGDRGSLSYNSPLHF. Here the CDR3 DNA reads TGTGCCATCAGTGGAGACAGGGGGTCTTTATCCTATAATTCACCCCTCCACTTT.

V is TRBV4-1 and J is TRBJ2-7, with D unclear. Germline CDR1 reads MGHRA; CDR2 reads YSYEKL. The CDR3 is made up of 14 amino acids. V was cut by 2 bases and J by 4 bases, with 12 bases left in between. The CDR3 here is CASSQTAFGYEQYF. The CDR3, as DNA: TGCGCCAGCAGCCAAACAGCTTTTGGATACGAGCAGTACTTC.

The chain has TRBV5-1 and TRBJ1-5; 7 positions match TRBD1. Trimming cost V 3 bases and J 4 bases; bases outside gene matches: 1. Germline CDR1 SGHRS, CDR2 YFSETQ. The CDR3 totals 13 residues. As DNA, the CDR3 is TGCGCCAGCAGCTCGGGACAGAATCAGCCCCAGCATTTT. Translating it yields CASSSGQNQPQHF. The complete variable domain, with remaining parts taken from reference TRBV5-1 and TRBJ1-5, reads KAGVTQTPRYLIKTRGQQVTLSCSPISGHRSVSWYQQTPGQGLQFLFEYFSETQRNKGNFPGRFSGRQFSNSRSEMNVSTLELGDSALYLCASSSGQNQPQHFGDGTRLSIL.

The chain carries TRBV6-5 and TRBJ1-5; D is uncertain. From germline, CDR1 is MNHEY and CDR2 SVGAGI. This CDR3 is built from 14 residues. The V end lost 7 bases, the J end lost 7 bases, and 17 bases lay between the germline ends. CDR3 region: CASTPNRVNQPQHF. The CDR3 bases are TGTGCCAGCACCCCTAATCGGGTTAACCAGCCCCAGCATTTT.

This clone was picked up one time. V is TRBV5-1 and J is TRBJ1-2; tentatively, D is TRBD1 (5 bases). Trimming removed 4 bases at V and 5 bases at J, with 15 bases between. Germline lookup yields CDR1 SGHRS and CDR2 YFSETQ. The CDR3 is 14 residues long. Here the CDR3 DNA reads TGCGCCAGCAGCCCGGAAGGGGCTAGGTATGGCTACACCTTC. Translating it yields CASSPEGARYGYTF. The complete variable domain, with remaining parts taken from reference TRBV5-1 and TRBJ1-2, reads KAGVTQTPRYLIKTRGQQVTLSCSPISGHRSVSWYQQTPGQGLQFLFEYFSETQRNKGNFPGRFSGRQFSNSRSEMNVSTLELGDSALYLCASSPEGARYGYTFGSGTRLTVV.

The gene calls are TRBV5-6 and TRBJ1-1; 10 bases agree with TRBD1. Germline CDR1 reads SGHDT; CDR2 reads YYEEEE. The CDR3 consists of 13 residues. V lost 5 bases and J lost 6; bases outside the gene matches: 4. The CDR3 bases are TGTGCCAGCAGGAGGACAGGGGGATCTGAAGCTTTCTTT. As protein: CASRRTGGSEAFF.

The V and J genes are TRBV18 and TRBJ2-2; D is perhaps TRBD1 (6 bases). V was pared by 5 bases and J by 6 bases, with 19 bases between. CDR3 length: 16 residues. Germline V CDR1 and CDR2: KGHSH, LQKENI. CDR3 coding DNA: TGTGCCAGCTCAGCCAGGGGTCTGGAGTTATCCGGGGAGCTGTTTTTT. It is translated as CASSARGLELSGELFF.

The chain has TRBV19 and TRBJ1-4, with unresolved D. Deletions cut 8 bases from V and 4 bases from J, with 17 bases between. This CDR3 region has 15 residues. Germline V gives CDR1 LNHDA, CDR2 SQIVND (reference sequence). This chain's CDR3 is CASADSGNYNEKLFF. The DNA of the CDR3 is TGTGCCAGTGCCGACTCCGGGAATTATAATGAAAAACTGTTTTTT.

This clone was observed a few times. The chain joins TRBV7-9 to TRBJ1-1; D is undetermined. The V end lost 1 base, the J end lost 1 base, and 16 bases lay between the germline ends. The CDR3 runs 17 residues. Germline V gene data show CDR1 as SEHNR and CDR2 as FQNEAQ (reference sequence). CDR3 protein: CASSLGSGLLENTEAFF. The CDR3 DNA follows: TGTGCCAGCAGCTTAGGGTCAGGCCTCTTGGAGAACACTGAAGCTTTCTTT.

This chain connects TRBV12-5 to TRBJ1-5; D not resolved. Germline V gives CDR1 LGHNT, CDR2 FRNRAP. This CDR3 is 15 amino acids long. Trimming cost V 7 bases and J 0 bases, with 13 bases left between them. The CDR3 spells CASAVDEISNQPQHF. DNA of the CDR3: TGTGCTAGTGCCGTTGATGAGATTAGCAATCAGCCCCAGCATTTT.

V usage is TRBV5-8 and J usage is TRBJ2-7; 8 bases line up with TRBD1. Germline CDR1 and CDR2: SGHTS and YDEGEE. Trimming at V came to 3 bases and at J to 7 bases, leaving 6 bases not matched to a gene. The CDR3 has 13 residues. CDR3 nucleotide sequence: TGTGCCAGCAGCTATGGACAGGGAAAGGAGCAGTACTTC. Encoded protein: CASSYGQGKEQYF.

The V gene is TRBV5-1, the J gene TRBJ1-2, with D unclear. The V gene's germline CDR1 is SGHRS and CDR2 YFSETQ. The CDR3 has 13 amino acids. V lost 3 bases, J lost 11 bases, and 17 bases lay in between. The CDR3 sequence: CASSSERRVGYTF. DNA of the CDR3: TGCGCCAGCAGCTCCGAACGGAGGGTTGGGTACACCTTC.

CDR3 protein: CASALGGEETQYF. The CDR3 bases are TGCGCCAGCGCCCTCGGGGGAGAAGAGACCCAGTACTTC. This chain uses TRBV10-1 with TRBJ2-5; D might be TRBD2 (6 bases). This CDR3 is built from 13 residues. Trimming took off 8 bases at V and 3 bases at J, with 13 bases between the two ends. In germline, CDR1 is WNHNN, CDR2 SYGVQD (reference sequence).